The 9 T cell receptor beta chains presented below share a single source sample, sequenced in a study of T cells in Graves' hyperthyroidism and ophthalmopathy. RNA transcripts were the template for amplifying TCR beta CDR3 regions. The TCR CDR3 first-round RT-PCR relied on the HTBI primer set. TCRdb independently ran MiXCR on the multiplex PCR reads; one entry per CDR3 protein. Seen here are hundreds of thousands of distinct CDR3 sequences, about 20% observed once, and the top ten hold about 34%. The sample comprised blood. Receptors originate from a man aged 30 to 45 with Graves' ophthalmopathy.

On this clonotype: Germline is not matched at one junction end, which may reflect a read error. V and J are TRBV11-1 and TRBJ2-2; TRBD1 matches 7 bases. Germline V gene sequence: CDR1 SGHAT, CDR2 FQDESV (reference sequence). There are 14 residues in the CDR3. CDR3 amino acids: CASSRQGKTGELFF. The CDR3 region has the DNA TGCGCCAGCAGCCGACAGGGAAAGACCGGGGAGCTGTTTTTT.

Details on this clonotype: The junction does not match germline at one end; this may be a read error. Here the CDR3 reads CASSAAGSGYEQCF. In DNA form, the CDR3 reads TGTGCCAGCAGTGCCGCGGGGTCGGGCTACGAGCAGTGCTTC. The chain employs TRBV9 and TRBJ2-7; weak D call: TRBD2 (6 bases). CDR3 length equals 14 residues. CDR1 and CDR2 (germline): SGDLS, YYNGEE.

With regard to this clonotype: Given the absence of the conserved phenylalanine or tryptophan at the CDR3 end, a read error is likely. This chain connects TRBV3-1 to TRBJ1-2; tentative D call: TRBD1 (5 bases). Trimming removed 1 base from V and 2 bases from J, with 5 bases in between. The CDR3 spans 13 residues. Germline values: CDR1 LGHDT, CDR2 YNNKEL (reference sequence). The DNA of the CDR3 is TGTGCCAGCAGCCAAGGGACAAACTATGGCTACACCCTC. Translating it yields CASSQGTNYGYTL.

This clonotype was detected only a few times. The chain combines TRBV18 with TRBJ2-2; D uncertain. The ends were cut back, 3 bases at V and 7 bases at J, with 3 bases in the middle. This CDR3 contains 11 residues. Per the germline V gene, CDR1 is KGHSH and CDR2 is LQKENI. CDR3 region: CASSPDGELFF. DNA of the CDR3: TGTGCCAGCTCACCGGACGGGGAGCTGTTTTTT.

This clonotype was detected ten times or more. The chain has TRBV3-1 and TRBJ2-7; the D gene could be TRBD1 or TRBD2 (6 bases each). This CDR3 spans 14 amino acids. Germline CDR1 and CDR2: LGHDT and YNNKEL (reference sequence). V was trimmed by 4 bases and J by 7 bases, leaving 17 bases between them. The CDR3 region has the DNA TGTGCCAGCAGCCCCGGGACACTAGGAGGGGAGCAGTACTTC. Its translation: CASSPGTLGGEQYF.

This clonotype came up a few times. This chain uses TRBV6-1 with TRBJ2-7, with TRBD2 matching 10 bases. Trimming at V came to 5 bases and at J to 4 bases, leaving 11 bases not matched to a gene. Germline CDR1 and CDR2: MNHNS and SASEGT. The CDR3 spans 16 residues. CDR3 amino acids: CASSYTSSGSPYEQYF. The CDR3 coding sequence is TGTGCCAGCAGTTATACCTCTAGCGGGAGTCCGTACGAGCAGTACTTC.

This clonotype has just a few counts. The V call is TRBV7-2, the J call TRBJ1-2; maybe TRBD1 (5 bases). From germline, CDR1 is SGHTA and CDR2 FQGNSA. Between the trimmed V and J ends, which lost 5 bases and 4 bases, there was a span of 11 bases. This CDR3 spans 13 amino acids. CDR3 coding DNA: TGTGCCAGCAGCGCGGACGGGGGCTATGGCTACACCTTC. Its translation is CASSADGGYGYTF.

The CDR3 here is CAWSVQHQETQYF. CDR3 coding DNA: TGTGCCTGGAGTGTACAACACCAAGAGACCCAGTACTTC. The chain is built from TRBV30 and TRBJ2-5; D ambiguous. Germline lookup yields CDR1 GTSNPN and CDR2 SVGIG (reference sequence). Trimming stripped 0 bases from V and 0 bases from J, with 5 bases between. The CDR3 consists of 13 residues.

The chain links TRBV6-1 to TRBJ1-4; 8 bases align to TRBD1. The CDR3 extends over 15 amino acids. The germline gives CDR1 MNHNS, CDR2 SASEGT. With V trimmed by 5 bases and J by 4 bases, 6 bases remained unmatched. This chain's CDR3 is CASSRLTGVNEKLFF. For the CDR3, the DNA is TGTGCCAGCAGTCGCCTGACAGGGGTTAATGAAAAACTGTTTTTT.